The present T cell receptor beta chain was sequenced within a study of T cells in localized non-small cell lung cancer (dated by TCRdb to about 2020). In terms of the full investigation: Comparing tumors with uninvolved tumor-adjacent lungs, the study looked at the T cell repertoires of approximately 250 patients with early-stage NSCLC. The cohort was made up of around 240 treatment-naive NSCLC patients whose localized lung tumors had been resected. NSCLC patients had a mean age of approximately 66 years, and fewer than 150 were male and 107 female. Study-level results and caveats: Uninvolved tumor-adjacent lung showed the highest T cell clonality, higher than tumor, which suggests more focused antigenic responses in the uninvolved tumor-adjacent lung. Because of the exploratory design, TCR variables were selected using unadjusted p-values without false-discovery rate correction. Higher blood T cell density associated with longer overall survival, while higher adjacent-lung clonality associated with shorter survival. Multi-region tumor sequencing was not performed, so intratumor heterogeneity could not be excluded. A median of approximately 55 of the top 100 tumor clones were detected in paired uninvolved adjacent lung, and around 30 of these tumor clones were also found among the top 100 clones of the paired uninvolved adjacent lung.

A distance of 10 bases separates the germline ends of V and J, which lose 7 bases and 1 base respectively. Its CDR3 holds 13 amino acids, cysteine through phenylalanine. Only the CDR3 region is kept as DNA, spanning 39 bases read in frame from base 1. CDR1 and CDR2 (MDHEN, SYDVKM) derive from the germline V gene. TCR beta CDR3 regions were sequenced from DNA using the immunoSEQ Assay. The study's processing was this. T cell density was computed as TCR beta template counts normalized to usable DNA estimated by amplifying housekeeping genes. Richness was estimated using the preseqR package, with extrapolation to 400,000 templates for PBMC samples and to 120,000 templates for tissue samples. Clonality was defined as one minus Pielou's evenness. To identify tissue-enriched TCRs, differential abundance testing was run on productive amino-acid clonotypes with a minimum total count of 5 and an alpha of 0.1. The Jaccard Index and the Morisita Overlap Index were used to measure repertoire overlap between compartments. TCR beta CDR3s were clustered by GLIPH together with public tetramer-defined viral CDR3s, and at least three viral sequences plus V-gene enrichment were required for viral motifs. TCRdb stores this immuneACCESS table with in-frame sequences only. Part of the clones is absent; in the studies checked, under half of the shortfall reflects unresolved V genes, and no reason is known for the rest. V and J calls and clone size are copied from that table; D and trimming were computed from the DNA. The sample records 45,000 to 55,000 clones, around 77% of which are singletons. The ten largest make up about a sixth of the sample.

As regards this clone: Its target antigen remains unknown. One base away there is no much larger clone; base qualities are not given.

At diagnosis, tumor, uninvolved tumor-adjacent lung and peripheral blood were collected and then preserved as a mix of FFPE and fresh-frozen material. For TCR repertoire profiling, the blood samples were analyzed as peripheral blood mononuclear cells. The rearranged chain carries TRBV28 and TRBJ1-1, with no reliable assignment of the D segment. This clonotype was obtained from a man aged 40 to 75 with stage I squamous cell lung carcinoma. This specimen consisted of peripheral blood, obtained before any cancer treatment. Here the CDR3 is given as CASTQQPNTEAFF. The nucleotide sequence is TGTGCCAGCACCCAACAGCCGAACACTGAAGCTTTCTTT.